One sample yielded the 4 T cell receptor beta chains listed below, sequenced in a study of shared clonotypes between healthy human individuals. Naive CD8 cells comprised CD45RO-negative, CCR7-positively selected cells, excluding terminally differentiated effector memory CD45RA+ cells. Clones were read by immunoSEQ multiplex PCR, and TCRdb kept only the in-frame ones, dropping some. The profile covers approximately 590,000 clones, with nearly 97% appearing a single time and 0.11% taken by the ten largest. The sequencing input was naive CD8+ T cells sorted from blood. The receptors here all came from a woman aged 25 to 39 in good health.

The chain combines TRBV7-8 with TRBJ1-1; a weak D match, TRBD1 (6 bases). This CDR3 spans 17 amino acids. Per germline, CDR1 SGHVS and CDR2 FQNEAQ. Trimming left V 4 bases short and J 0 bases short, with 18 bases between. For the CDR3, the DNA is TGTGCCAGCAGCTACACAGGATGGGGGGGCATGAACACTGAAGCTTTCTTT. Translated: CASSYTGWGGMNTEAFF.

This chain links TRBV27 with TRBJ2-5, with a tentative D call TRBD1 (8 bases). The J call is in doubt because the DNA end fits TRBJ2-7 better. The germline CDR1 and CDR2 sequences are MNHEY and SMNVEV (reference sequence). The CDR3 is 15 residues long. The CDR3 loop reads CASSETGGVYYEQYF. The CDR3 DNA is TGTGCCAGCAGCGAAACAGGGGGGGTCTATTACGAGCAGTACTTC.

This clone was counted a single time. V is TRBV5-1 and J is TRBJ1-1, with D tentatively TRBD1 (6 bases). Germline V gene sequence: CDR1 SGHRS, CDR2 YFSETQ. V was cut by 4 bases and J by 4 bases, with 14 bases left in between. This CDR3 has 14 residues. The CDR3 DNA is TGCGCCAGCAGCCCGGGGGGGGCGCTCACTGAAGCTTTCTTT. Protein: CASSPGGALTEAFF.

The table lists this clone with a count of one. No conserved phenylalanine or tryptophan ends this CDR3, so it is likely a read error. Because the CDR3's place on the DNA is in doubt, the DNA is left out and the CDR3 is given as listed by TCRdb. The chain is built from TRBV5-6 and TRBJ1-1. The CDR3 length equals 13 residues, ends included. Germline V gene data show CDR1 as SGHDT and CDR2 as YYEEEE. The CDR3 sequence: CASSWGAVGSPYL.